These T cell receptor beta chains were read from a single sample in a study of shared clonotypes between healthy human individuals. The table came from immunoSEQ multiplex PCR; TCRdb's copy has only in-frame clones and leaves some out. The repertoire includes some 2,000,000 clones, 90% to 96% of them detected once, and approximately 0.13% sits in the top ten. Material: naive CD4+ T cells sorted from blood. These receptors all come from a man between 18 and 35 years old in good health. CDR3s include the opening cysteine and the closing phenylalanine or tryptophan. A D gene is named only where the DNA matches it firmly. Size values are once, few and many counts, or a class for expanded clones, and some rows have none.

>TRBV10-3|-|-|TRBJ1-3
CAISTGLSSGNTIYF
TGTGCCATCAGTACAGGGCTCTCGTCTGGAAACACCATATATTTT
>TRBV30|once|TRBD2|TRBJ2-5
CAWVTGLALGETQYF
TGTGCCTGGGTTACGGGACTAGCTCTTGGGGAGACCCAGTACTTC
>TRBV4-1|-|-|TRBJ2-3
CASSQVGVGTDTQYF
TGCGCCAGCAGCCAAGTAGGGGTCGGCACAGATACGCAGTATTTT
>TRBV2|-|-|TRBJ2-3
CASRYGDTQYF
TGTGCCAGCAGGTACGGAGATACGCAGTATTTT
>TRBV23-1|once|-|TRBJ1-2
CASSRGGGRYDGYTF
TGCGCCAGCAGTCGAGGCGGCGGCAGGTATGATGGCTACACCTTC
>TRBV19|-|-|TRBJ2-7
CASSMVLGVYEQYF
TGTGCCAGTAGTATGGTTCTGGGCGTGTACGAGCAGTACTTC
>TRBV7-9|few|-|TRBJ1-2
CASSLVKGDGYTF
TGTGCCAGCAGCTTAGTGAAGGGAGATGGCTACACCTTC
>TRBV6-1|-|-|TRBJ2-1
CASSEQVQVNEQFF
TGTGCCAGCAGTGAACAGGTACAGGTCAATGAGCAGTTCTTC
>TRBV28|-|-|TRBJ1-6
CASSRTDYNSPLHF
TGTGCCAGCAGTAGGACAGACTATAATTCACCCCTCCACTTT
>TRBV19|once|-|TRBJ2-1
CASSSDGSSYNEQFF
TGTGCCAGTAGCTCGGACGGGAGCTCCTACAATGAGCAGTTCTTC
>TRBV6-7|-|TRBD2|TRBJ2-7
CAISYPLTSGAPYEQYF
TGTGCCATCTCTTACCCTCTCACTAGCGGAGCCCCCTACGAGCAGTACTTC
>TRBV19|-|-|TRBJ2-7
CASSILLGNEQYF
TGTGCCAGTAGTATCCTCCTTGGAAACGAGCAGTACTTC
>TRBV11-2|-|-|TRBJ2-2
CASSLGTVSGELFF
TGTGCCAGCAGCTTAGGGACAGTCTCCGGGGAGCTGTTTTTT
>TRBV6-5|-|-|TRBJ2-2
CASSPQTTGELFF
TGTGCCAGCAGCCCGCAGACCACCGGGGAGCTGTTTTTT
>TRBV19|-|-|TRBJ2-7
CASSMGPGGEQYF
TGTGCCAGTAGTATGGGGCCCGGAGGCGAGCAGTACTTC
>TRBV4-1|-|-|TRBJ2-2
CASSQVRAGANTGELFF
TGCGCCAGCAGCCAAGTGAGGGCAGGGGCGAACACCGGGGAGCTGTTTTTT
>TRBV5-4|-|TRBD2|TRBJ2-1
CASSIGTNINEQFF
TGTGCCAGCAGCATCGGGACTAATATCAATGAGCAGTTCTTC
>TRBV4-1|-|TRBD2|TRBJ2-3
CASSSYSRTSSTDTQYF
TGCGCCAGCAGCTCCTATTCCAGGACTAGCAGCACAGATACGCAGTATTTT
>TRBV27|-|-|TRBJ1-6
CASSLSRGGLYNSPLHF
TGTGCCAGCAGTTTATCGCGGGGGGGCCTGTATAATTCACCCCTCCACTTT
>TRBV10-1|-|-|TRBJ2-5
CASSDRTNQETQYF
TGCGCCAGCAGTGACAGAACAAACCAAGAGACCCAGTACTTC
>TRBV2|-|-|TRBJ1-5
CASSGGENQPQHF
TGTGCCAGCAGTGGGGGGGAGAATCAGCCCCAGCATTTT
>TRBV11-2|-|-|TRBJ2-1
CASTYKVEGLNNEQFF
TGTGCCAGCACCTACAAGGTGGAGGGTTTAAACAATGAGCAGTTCTTC
>TRBV11-2|-|-|TRBJ1-4
CASSQLRAGFATNEKLFF
TGTGCCAGCAGTCAGCTCCGTGCGGGGTTCGCAACTAATGAAAAACTGTTTTTT
>TRBV5-4|once|-|TRBJ2-2
CASTSGVNTGELFF
TGTGCCAGCACTTCGGGGGTAAACACCGGGGAGCTGTTTTTT
>TRBV10-1|-|-|TRBJ2-2
CASSESGRGELFF
TGCGCCAGCAGTGAGTCGGGTCGAGGGGAGCTGTTTTTT
>TRBV7-9|-|TRBD1|TRBJ1-4
CASSLIGTANEKLFF
TGTGCCAGCAGCTTAATTGGGACAGCAAATGAAAAACTGTTTTTT
>TRBV14|-|-|TRBJ2-7
CASRTSGGPFPYEQYF
TGTGCCAGCAGGACTAGTGGGGGACCTTTCCCCTACGAGCAGTACTTC
>TRBV27|-|TRBD2|TRBJ2-5
CASSSGWAGLAGETQYF
TGTGCCAGCAGTTCCGGTTGGGCGGGACTAGCGGGAGAGACCCAGTACTTC
>TRBV2|-|-|TRBJ2-7
CASSDRDNSYEQYF
TGTGCCAGCAGTGACCGGGACAATAGCTACGAGCAGTACTTC
>TRBV5-1|-|-|TRBJ2-2
CASSPPGLGGMSFTGELFF
TGCGCCAGCAGCCCCCCTGGGCTGGGTGGGATGAGTTTCACCGGGGAGCTGTTTTTT
>TRBV6-5|-|-|TRBJ2-1
CASSRGSYNEQFF
TGTGCCAGCAGTCGGGGTTCCTACAATGAGCAGTTCTTC
>TRBV28|-|-|TRBJ1-1
CASGTGGRTEAFF
TGTGCCAGCGGTACGGGGGGTCGGACTGAAGCTTTCTTT
>TRBV10-3|-|TRBD1|TRBJ1-2
CATRWDSSAGGYTF
TGTGCCACGCGCTGGGACAGCTCGGCGGGTGGCTACACCTTC
>TRBV23-1|once|-|TRBJ2-2
CASSQSSVGAGELFF
TGCGCCAGCAGTCAATCTTCAGTGGGAGCCGGGGAGCTGTTTTTT
>TRBV2|-|TRBD1|TRBJ2-3
CASRRQGGTDTQYF
TGTGCCAGCAGACGACAGGGCGGCACAGATACGCAGTATTTT
>TRBV11-3|-|-|TRBJ2-3
CASSLGTGTGTQYF
TGTGCCAGCAGCTTAGGAACAGGGACTGGTACGCAGTATTTT
>TRBV7-6|-|-|TRBJ2-7
CASSLSGTTYEQYF
TGTGCCAGCAGCTTATCAGGAACAACCTACGAGCAGTACTTC
>TRBV10-3|-|TRBD2|TRBJ2-7
CAIRTSGSYEQYF
TGTGCCATCAGGACTAGCGGGTCTTACGAGCAGTACTTC
>TRBV18|-|TRBD1|TRBJ1-5
CASQTNRGQGPQHF
TGTGCCAGCCAAACAAACAGGGGACAAGGGCCCCAGCATTTT